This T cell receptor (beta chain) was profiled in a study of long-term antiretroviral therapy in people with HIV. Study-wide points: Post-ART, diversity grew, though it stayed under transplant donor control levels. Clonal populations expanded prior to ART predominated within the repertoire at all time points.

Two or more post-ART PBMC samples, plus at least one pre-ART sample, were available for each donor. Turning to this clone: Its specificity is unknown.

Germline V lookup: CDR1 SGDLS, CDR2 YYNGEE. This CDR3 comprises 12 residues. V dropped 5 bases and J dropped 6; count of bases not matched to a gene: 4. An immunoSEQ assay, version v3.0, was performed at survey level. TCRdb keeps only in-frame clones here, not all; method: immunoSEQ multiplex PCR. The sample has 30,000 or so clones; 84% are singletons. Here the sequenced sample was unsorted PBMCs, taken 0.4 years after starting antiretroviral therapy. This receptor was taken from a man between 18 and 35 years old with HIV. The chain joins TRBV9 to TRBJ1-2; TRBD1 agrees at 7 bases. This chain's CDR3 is CASRGGGNGYTF. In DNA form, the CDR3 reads TGTGCCAGCAGAGGGGGCGGGAATGGCTACACCTTC.